Following are 6 T cell receptor beta chains from one sample sequenced in a study of cytomegalovirus exposure and HLA in healthy donors. PCR used 60 Vbeta primers and 13 Jbeta primers. Assay: immunoSEQ multiplex PCR; the TCRdb copy retains only in-frame clones and omits some. The data show roughly 100,000 clones, just under 80% seen once. Sequencing was done on a sample of PBMCs. The source is a woman aged 35 to 49 in good health and CMV-seronegative.

The chain carries TRBV5-1 and TRBJ2-1; no clear D. The germline V and J ends were trimmed by 4 bases and 0 bases, with 8 bases remaining between them. Looked up from germline, CDR1 is SGHRS and CDR2 is YFSETQ. CDR3 length equals 14 residues. CDR3 sequence reads: CASSGQLSYNEQFF. Written as DNA, the CDR3 is TGCGCCAGCAGCGGGCAGCTCTCCTACAATGAGCAGTTCTTC.

This chain uses TRBV27 with TRBJ1-5; TRBD1 is a possible D gene (6 bases). This CDR3 has 15 amino acids. Germline assignment: CDR1 MNHEY and CDR2 SMNVEV (reference sequence). The V end lost 8 bases, the J end lost 3 bases, and 17 bases lay between the germline ends. The CDR3 bases are TGTGCCAGCCGTAGTCCGGGACACTTCAATCAGCCCCAGCATTTT. Translating it yields CASRSPGHFNQPQHF.

The V and J genes are TRBV10-1 and TRBJ2-1; unclear D gene. Looked up from germline, CDR1 is WNHNN and CDR2 is SYGVQD (reference sequence). This CDR3 has 11 residues. Trimming removed 10 bases from V and 6 bases from J, with 10 bases in between. The CDR3 loop reads CATGEVNEQFF. The DNA of the CDR3 is TGCGCCACCGGAGAAGTCAATGAGCAGTTCTTC.

This chain uses TRBV5-4 with TRBJ2-2; 7 nucleotides line up with TRBD2. Germline V gene lookup returns CDR1 SGHNT and CDR2 YYREEE (reference sequence). V was clipped by 4 bases and J by 4 bases; unmatched bases: 10. The CDR3 totals 16 residues. DNA of the CDR3: TGTGCCAGCAGCCGATTGGGAGGGCCTAGCACCGGGGAGCTGTTTTTT. This translates into CASSRLGGPSTGELFF.

The DNA for the CDR3 is TGTGCCAGTAGTATTCCCCGGCCAGGGGATCAGCCCCAGCATTTT. It codes for CASSIPRPGDQPQHF. The rearrangement uses TRBV19 and TRBJ1-5, with D possibly matching TRBD1 (6 bases). The CDR3 consists of 15 residues. With 3 bases removed from V and 5 bases from J, the gap between germline ends came to 14 bases. Germline V gives CDR1 LNHDA, CDR2 SQIVND (reference sequence).

The CDR3 spells CASAPIGRGRGVSYEQYF. The CDR3, as DNA: TGTGCATCAGCACCAATTGGCCGGGGCAGGGGGGTGTCCTACGAGCAGTACTTC. This sequence joins TRBV11-2 and TRBJ2-7, with D possibly being TRBD1 (7 bases). The CDR3 has 18 residues. Germline CDR1 and CDR2: SGHAT and FQNNGV.